One and the same sample provided the 28 T cell receptor beta chains below, sequenced in a study of Ad26.COV2.S vaccination and SARS-CoV-2 variants. Treatment in this sample: roughly 18 received Ad26.COV2.S at low or high dose, single or two shots; about 5 received placebo; per-sample allocation not given. Collection of the samples took place on day 63 after the first injection of vaccine or placebo. Some clones are missing from TCRdb's copy, which holds only in-frame ones; the method was immunoSEQ multiplex PCR. The profile shows over 400,000 clones, about 90% of them singletons. Sequencing used peripheral blood, obtained in a trial of Ad26.COV2.S vaccine versus placebo. The receptors were gathered from a person aged 18-60 years who received the Ad26.COV2.S COVID-19 vaccine or a placebo.

The CDR3 DNA reads TGTGCCAGCAGCCCCAATACCGGGGAGCTGTTTTTT. Translating gives CASSPNTGELFF. The chain joins TRBV7-3 to TRBJ2-2; D not resolved. The V gene's germline CDR1 is SGHTA and CDR2 FQGTGA. The CDR3 runs to 12 residues. V lost 5 bases and J lost 5, with 6 bases in between.

The V and J genes are TRBV5-6 and TRBJ2-7; D gene unclear. V lost 1 base and J 2 bases, leaving 10 bases between the germline ends. This CDR3 is built from 14 residues. CDR1 and CDR2 (germline): SGHDT, YYEEEE. CDR3 in amino acids: CASSLLAVTYEQYF. In DNA form, the CDR3 reads TGTGCCAGCAGCTTGCTGGCAGTGACCTACGAGCAGTACTTC.

The J gene is TRBJ1-3, the V gene TRBV2; D call uncertain. The germline V gene encodes CDR1 SNHLY and CDR2 FYNNEI. V was clipped by 3 bases and J by 5 bases, with 5 bases between them. The CDR3 is 12 amino acids. The DNA of the CDR3 is TGTGCCAGCAGTGACAGCCGAAACACCATATATTTT. Amino acid sequence: CASSDSRNTIYF.

The rearrangement links TRBV27 to TRBJ2-3, with D possibly matching TRBD1 (5 bases). The CDR3 is 15 residues long. The germline V and J ends were trimmed by 1 base and 1 base, with 9 bases remaining between them. CDR1 and CDR2 (germline): MNHEY, SMNVEV (reference sequence). CDR3 residues: CASSLYGRGTDTQYF. CDR3 sequence (DNA): TGTGCCAGCAGTTTATACGGCAGGGGCACAGATACGCAGTATTTT.

The chain links TRBV18 to TRBJ2-3; D possibly uses TRBD1 or TRBD2 (6 bases each). The ends were cut back, 3 bases at V and 5 bases at J, with 12 bases in the middle. This CDR3 spans 14 amino acids. The germline CDR1 and CDR2 sequences are KGHSH and LQKENI. CDR3 nucleotide sequence: TGTGCCAGCTCACCGTCGGGGGCGCGAGATACGCAGTATTTT. This gives the protein CASSPSGARDTQYF. Combining the CDR3 with reference TRBV18 and TRBJ2-3 gives the whole variable domain NAGVMQNPRHLVRRRGQEARLRCSPMKGHSHVYWYRQLPEEGLKFMVYLQKENIIDESGMPKERFSAEFPKEGPSILRIQQVVRGDSAAYFCASSPSGARDTQYFGPGTRLTVL.

This clone was found once. The CDR3 DNA follows: TGCAGCGTTGGAGGTCGACAGGGGAACACCGGGGAGCTGTTTTTT. Amino acids: CSVGGRQGNTGELFF. The chain employs TRBV29-1 and TRBJ2-2, with 7 bases lining up with TRBD1. CDR3 size: 15 residues. Unmatched junction bases numbered 6, after V lost 4 bases and J lost 1 base. Germline V gene sequence: CDR1 SQVTM, CDR2 ANQGSEA.

The V and J genes are TRBV7-3 and TRBJ2-2, with 7 bases identical to TRBD2. The germline V gene has CDR1 SGHTA and CDR2 FQGTGA. V gave up 1 base and J gave up 1 base; unmatched junction bases: 3. The CDR3 covers 16 residues. The CDR3 here is CASSLIASGNTGELFF. Written as DNA, the CDR3 is TGTGCCAGCAGCTTAATCGCTAGCGGGAACACCGGGGAGCTGTTTTTT.

Only one count was recorded for this clone. The chain has TRBV27 and TRBJ2-3; 7 bases agree with TRBD1. The CDR3 runs 16 residues. V shed 6 bases, J shed 0 bases, and the junction held 9 bases outside the gene matches. Looked up from germline, CDR1 is MNHEY and CDR2 is SMNVEV (reference sequence). This chain's CDR3 is CASSHATGSSTDTQYF. The CDR3 DNA is TGTGCCAGCAGCCACGCGACAGGGTCTAGCACAGATACGCAGTATTTT.

The V and J genes are TRBV4-3 and TRBJ2-5; 7 bases align to TRBD1. After removal of 0 bases from V and 0 bases from J, the junction contained 4 bases not matched to a gene. CDR3 size: 16 residues. From germline, CDR1 is LGHNA and CDR2 YSLEER. The CDR3 coding sequence is TGCGCCAGCAGCCAAGACCGACAGGGCTACCAAGAGACCCAGTACTTC. This translates into CASSQDRQGYQETQYF.

The chain employs TRBV6-5 and TRBJ2-1, with D perhaps matching TRBD2 (5 bases). Germline V gene data show CDR1 as MNHEY and CDR2 as SVGAGI. The V and J ends lost 8 bases and 4 bases respectively, with 12 bases between them. The CDR3 has 13 residues. The CDR3: CASARGIYNEQFF. The CDR3 region has the DNA TGTGCCAGCGCTCGGGGAATTTACAATGAGCAGTTCTTC.

The V and J genes are TRBV7-9 and TRBJ2-1; TRBD1 matches at 11 bases. Trimming removed 1 base from V and 7 bases from J; junction bases left unmatched: 12. The CDR3 loop spans 18 amino acids. The germline V gene has CDR1 SEHNR and CDR2 FQNEAQ (reference sequence). Here the CDR3 reads CASSLDGRGQGGWNEQFF. The CDR3 nucleotides are TGTGCCAGCAGCTTAGATGGTCGGGGACAGGGGGGTTGGAATGAGCAGTTCTTC.

The chain employs TRBV5-6 and TRBJ2-1; 10 bases map to TRBD2. V dropped 5 bases and J dropped 3; count of bases not matched to a gene: 5. The germline CDR1 and CDR2 sequences are SGHDT and YYEEEE. The CDR3 consists of 15 residues. The CDR3 sequence: CASSQGTSVYNEQFF. CDR3 nucleotides: TGTGCCAGCAGTCAAGGGACTAGCGTCTACAATGAGCAGTTCTTC.

The V call is TRBV28, the J call TRBJ2-3, with 9 bases that match TRBD2. The V gene's germline CDR1 is MDHEN and CDR2 SYDVKM. V shed 5 bases, J shed 4 bases, and the junction held 10 bases outside the gene matches. There are 16 residues in the CDR3. The chain's CDR3 is CASSAGVAGVADTQYF. Written as DNA, the CDR3 is TGTGCCAGCAGTGCTGGGGTAGCGGGAGTGGCAGATACGCAGTATTTT.

The V gene is TRBV6-5, the J gene TRBJ2-2; D not certain. The CDR3 is 11 residues long. V shed 8 bases and J shed 3 bases, with 4 bases lying between them. Per germline, CDR1 MNHEY and CDR2 SVGAGI. In DNA, the CDR3 is TGTGCCAGCTATGACACCGGGGAGCTGTTTTTT. Translation gives CASYDTGELFF.

This clone was seen just once. As DNA, the CDR3 is TGTGCCAGCAGTCATACAGGGGACACTGAAGCTTTCTTT. This codes for CASSHTGDTEAFF. The chain is built from TRBV27 and TRBJ1-1; 7 bases are a match to TRBD1. Germline V gene lookup returns CDR1 MNHEY and CDR2 SMNVEV (reference sequence). The J segment lost 3 bases and the V segment lost 5 bases, leaving 3 bases of the junction unmatched. CDR3 length: 13 residues.

In the case of this clone: Other DNA variants within this sample encode the same CDR3. The CDR3 reads CASSVGSRNEQFF. The CDR3 region has the DNA TGTGCCAGCAGCGTAGGTAGCAGGAATGAGCAGTTCTTC. The rearrangement uses TRBV9 and TRBJ2-1; D unclear. This CDR3 has 13 amino acids. The germline gives CDR1 SGDLS, CDR2 YYNGEE. Trimming took off 0 bases at V and 7 bases at J, with 8 bases between the two ends.

V and J are TRBV7-2 and TRBJ2-7; TRBD1 aligns across 10 bases. CDR1 and CDR2 (germline): SGHTA, FQGNSA. With 5 bases clipped from V and 0 bases from J, the junction kept 7 bases outside the gene matches. The CDR3 extends over 16 amino acids. CDR3 residues: CASSTRTGGGSYEQYF. The CDR3 nucleotides are TGTGCCAGCAGCACCAGGACAGGGGGAGGCTCCTACGAGCAGTACTTC.

The rearrangement links TRBV28 to TRBJ1-5; 8 bases match TRBD1. The CDR3 spans 16 residues. The germline V gene has CDR1 MDHEN and CDR2 SYDVKM. V gave up 6 bases and J gave up 1 base; unmatched junction bases: 8. For the CDR3, the DNA is TGTGCCAGCAGCTCACGGACAGGGTTCAGCAATCAGCCCCAGCATTTT. Amino acids: CASSSRTGFSNQPQHF. Based on the CDR3 plus reference TRBV28 and TRBJ1-5, the full variable domain is DVKVTQSSRYLVKRTGEKVFLECVQDMDHENMFWYRQDPGLGLRLIYFSYDVKMKEKGDIPEGYSVSREKKERFSLILESASTNQTSMYLCASSSRTGFSNQPQHFGDGTRLSIL.

V usage is TRBV5-1 and J usage is TRBJ2-5; 11 bases line up with TRBD2. In germline, CDR1 is SGHRS, CDR2 YFSETQ. The CDR3 spans 16 residues. J was trimmed by 5 bases and V by 4 bases; bases with no gene match: 10. The CDR3 spells CASSAKVAGGLETQYF. In DNA, the CDR3 is TGCGCCAGCAGCGCTAAGGTAGCGGGAGGGCTTGAGACCCAGTACTTC.

The chain has TRBV2 and TRBJ2-3, with TRBD1 matching over 7 bases. Germline assignment: CDR1 SNHLY and CDR2 FYNNEI. There are 11 residues in the CDR3. After removal of 3 bases from V and 9 bases from J, the junction contained 0 bases not matched to a gene. CDR3 coding DNA: TGTGCCAGCAGTGAGGGACAGACGCAGTATTTT. Its protein product is CASSEGQTQYF.

The V call is TRBV19, the J call TRBJ1-1, with D unclear. The CDR3 has 13 residues. Deletions cut 3 bases from V and 3 bases from J, with 8 bases between. The germline CDR1 and CDR2 sequences are LNHDA and SQIVND (reference sequence). For the CDR3, the DNA is TGTGCCAGTAGTATTTTGAGAGACACTGAAGCTTTCTTT. Translating it yields CASSILRDTEAFF. Looking up the rest from reference TRBV19 and TRBJ1-1 gives the full variable domain: DGGITQSPKYLFRKEGQNVTLSCEQNLNHDAMYWYRQDPGQGLRLIYYSQIVNDFQKGDIAEGYSVSREKKESFPLTVTSAQKNPTAFYLCASSILRDTEAFFGQGTRLTVV.

Only a few counts were recorded for this clone. The CDR3 protein is CASSTDRVSDEQYF. DNA for the CDR3: TGTGCCAGCAGCACGGACAGGGTGTCAGACGAGCAGTACTTC. The chain uses TRBV6-2 or TRBV6-3 and TRBJ2-7, with TRBD1 identical over 8 bases. There are 14 residues in the CDR3. Germline CDR1 reads MNHEY; CDR2 reads SVGEGT. V lost 6 bases and J lost 5; bases outside the gene matches: 9.

This chain uses TRBV19 with TRBJ2-3; unclear D gene. Germline V gene lookup returns CDR1 LNHDA and CDR2 SQIVND (reference sequence). V was shortened by 4 bases and J by 5 bases, with 4 bases between the two germline ends. This CDR3 region has 11 residues. The CDR3 sequence: CASSKKDTQYF. The CDR3 nucleotides are TGTGCCAGTAGTAAAAAAGATACGCAGTATTTT.

This chain links TRBV28 with TRBJ2-2; weak D call: TRBD1 (5 bases). There are 12 residues in the CDR3. Germline CDR1 reads MDHEN; CDR2 reads SYDVKM. Trimming took off 7 bases at V and 11 bases at J, with 14 bases between the two ends. The CDR3 DNA reads TGTGCCAGCAAGGGGTTCACTTCCGAGCTGTTTTTT. It specifies CASKGFTSELFF.

The DNA for the CDR3 is TGTGCCAGCAGTGCCTCCTACGAGCAGTACTTC. This gives the protein CASSASYEQYF. The V call is TRBV27, the J call TRBJ2-7; D uncertain. Trimming left V 5 bases short and J 0 bases short, with 2 bases between. The CDR3 is 11 residues long. The germline gives CDR1 MNHEY, CDR2 SMNVEV (reference sequence).

The chain couples TRBV29-1 to TRBJ2-1, with a tentative D call TRBD2 (7 bases). The CDR3 runs 15 residues. Trimming stripped 5 bases from V and 2 bases from J, with 16 bases between. Germline V lookup: CDR1 SQVTM, CDR2 ANQGSEA. CDR3 coding DNA: TGCAGCGTTTTGGGGGGGCGGATTGCCTACAATGAGCAGTTCTTC. Its protein is CSVLGGRIAYNEQFF.

The rearrangement uses TRBV7-2 and TRBJ2-1; D possibly corresponds to TRBD2 (6 bases). V was pared by 6 bases and J by 5 bases, with 17 bases between. CDR3 length: 15 residues. Germline lookup yields CDR1 SGHTA and CDR2 FQGNSA. Here the CDR3 reads CASSPMVAVDNEQFF. CDR3 bases: TGTGCCAGCAGTCCGATGGTAGCGGTGGACAATGAGCAGTTCTTC.

The genes are TRBV18 and TRBJ2-1; no definite D call. Germline V CDR1 and CDR2: KGHSH, LQKENI. The CDR3 totals 14 residues. V was shortened by 0 bases and J by 14 bases, with 17 bases between the two germline ends. The CDR3: CASSPPLSGQHKFF. The CDR3 DNA reads as TGTGCCAGCTCACCACCGTTGTCGGGTCAACATAAGTTCTTC.